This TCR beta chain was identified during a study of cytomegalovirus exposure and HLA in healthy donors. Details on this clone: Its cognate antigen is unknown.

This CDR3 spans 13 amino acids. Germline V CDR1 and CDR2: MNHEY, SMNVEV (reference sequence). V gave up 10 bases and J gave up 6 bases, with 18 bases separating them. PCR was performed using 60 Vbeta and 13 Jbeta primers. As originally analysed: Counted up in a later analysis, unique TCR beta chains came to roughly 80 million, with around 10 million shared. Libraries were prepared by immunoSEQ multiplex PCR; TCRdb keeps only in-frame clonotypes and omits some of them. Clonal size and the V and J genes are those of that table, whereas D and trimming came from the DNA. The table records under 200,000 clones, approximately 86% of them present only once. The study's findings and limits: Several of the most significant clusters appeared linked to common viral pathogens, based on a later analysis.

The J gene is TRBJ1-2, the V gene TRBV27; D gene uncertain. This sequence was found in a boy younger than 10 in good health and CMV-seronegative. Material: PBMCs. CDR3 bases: TGTGCCACCGGGTATCAGGCGGGCCATGGCTACACCTTC. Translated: CATGYQAGHGYTF.